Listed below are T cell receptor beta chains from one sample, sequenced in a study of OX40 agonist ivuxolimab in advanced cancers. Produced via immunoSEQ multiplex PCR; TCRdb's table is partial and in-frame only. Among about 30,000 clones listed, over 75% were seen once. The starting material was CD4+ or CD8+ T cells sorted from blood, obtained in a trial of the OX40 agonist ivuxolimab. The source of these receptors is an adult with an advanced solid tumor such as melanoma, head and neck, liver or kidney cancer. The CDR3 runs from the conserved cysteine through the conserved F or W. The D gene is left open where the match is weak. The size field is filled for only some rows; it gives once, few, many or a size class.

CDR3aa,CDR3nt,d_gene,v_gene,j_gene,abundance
CASSDRESGYEQYF,TGTGCCAGCAGCGACAGGGAAAGTGGCTACGAGCAGTACTTC,TRBD1,TRBV2,TRBJ2-7,-
CASSRSGLSYEQYF,TGTGCCAGCAGCCGATCGGGACTCAGCTACGAGCAGTACTTC,-,TRBV7-9,TRBJ2-7,few
CASSYGGSNQPQHF,TGTGCCAGTAGTTACGGTGGAAGCAATCAGCCCCAGCATTTT,-,TRBV19,TRBJ1-5,-
CASSSGLAYEQYF,TGTGCCAGCAGTTCGGGACTGGCCTACGAGCAGTACTTC,-,TRBV27,TRBJ2-7,-
CSVRQGTYEQYF,TGCAGCGTTCGACAGGGAACCTACGAGCAGTACTTC,TRBD1,TRBV29-1,TRBJ2-7,once
CASSLNSGRADTGELFF,TGTGCCAGCAGCTTAAATAGCGGGAGGGCCGACACCGGGGAGCTGTTTTTT,TRBD2,TRBV11-3,TRBJ2-2,-
CASSKIRDRTLNTEAFF,TGTGCCAGCAGTAAAATCCGGGACAGGACTTTGAACACTGAAGCTTTCTTT,TRBD1,TRBV27,TRBJ1-1,-
CASSLYGGYSSYNEQFF,TGCGCCAGCAGCCTCTATGGGGGGTATAGCTCCTACAATGAGCAGTTCTTC,-,TRBV4-3,TRBJ2-1,-
CASSDRGQVYTEAFF,TGTGCCAGCAGTGATCGAGGGCAGGTGTACACTGAAGCTTTCTTT,-,TRBV2,TRBJ1-1,-
CASSLGGQLGNTIYF,TGTGCCAGCAGCTTGGGCGGGCAGCTTGGAAACACCATATATTTT,-,TRBV5-6,TRBJ1-3,once
CASSPITRRQSRANVLTF,TGTGCCAGCAGCCCCATAACGAGACGACAAAGTCGGGCCAACGTCCTGACTTTC,-,TRBV7-2,TRBJ2-6,-
CASSDSTDTQYF,TGTGCCAGCAGTGACAGCACAGATACGCAGTATTTT,-,TRBV6-1,TRBJ2-3,few
CASRPGTGDVSISGNTIYF,TGTGCCAGCAGACCCGGGACAGGAGATGTTTCGATCTCTGGAAACACCATATATTTT,TRBD1,TRBV11-2,TRBJ1-3,-
CASRQGAYEQYF,TGTGCCAGCAGACAGGGGGCCTACGAGCAGTACTTC,TRBD1,TRBV7-9,TRBJ2-7,-
CATSRDGGSRAAGYTF,TGTGCCACCAGCAGAGATGGGGGGAGCAGGGCAGCGGGCTACACCTTC,-,TRBV15,TRBJ1-2,-
CASSLATALSYNEQFF,TGTGCCAGTAGCCTCGCAACAGCGCTCTCCTACAATGAGCAGTTCTTC,-,TRBV19,TRBJ2-1,-